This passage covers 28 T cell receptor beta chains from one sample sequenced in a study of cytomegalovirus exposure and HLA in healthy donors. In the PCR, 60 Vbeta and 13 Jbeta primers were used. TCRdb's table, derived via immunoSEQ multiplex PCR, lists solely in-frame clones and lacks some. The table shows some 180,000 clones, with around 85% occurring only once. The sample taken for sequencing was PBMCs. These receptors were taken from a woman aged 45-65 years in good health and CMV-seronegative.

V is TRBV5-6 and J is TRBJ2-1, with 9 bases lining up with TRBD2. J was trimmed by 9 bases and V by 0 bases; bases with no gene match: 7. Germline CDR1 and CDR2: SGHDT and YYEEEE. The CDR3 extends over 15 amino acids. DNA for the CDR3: TGTGCCAGCAGCTTGGGGCTAGCGGGACCCGGTGAGCAGTTCTTC. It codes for CASSLGLAGPGEQFF.

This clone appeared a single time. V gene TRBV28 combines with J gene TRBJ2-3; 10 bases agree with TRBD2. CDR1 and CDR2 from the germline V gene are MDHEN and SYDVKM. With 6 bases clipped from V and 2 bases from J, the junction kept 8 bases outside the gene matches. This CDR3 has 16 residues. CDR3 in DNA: TGTGCCAGCAGCCCTCGACTAGCGGGCCTCACAGATACGCAGTATTTT. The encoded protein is CASSPRLAGLTDTQYF.

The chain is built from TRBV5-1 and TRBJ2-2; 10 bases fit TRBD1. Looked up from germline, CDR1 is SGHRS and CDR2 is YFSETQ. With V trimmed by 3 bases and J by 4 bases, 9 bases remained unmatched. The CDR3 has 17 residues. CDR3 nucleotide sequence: TGCGCCAGCAGCTCCATCCGGGACAGGGGTGGCACCGGGGAGCTGTTTTTT. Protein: CASSSIRDRGGTGELFF.

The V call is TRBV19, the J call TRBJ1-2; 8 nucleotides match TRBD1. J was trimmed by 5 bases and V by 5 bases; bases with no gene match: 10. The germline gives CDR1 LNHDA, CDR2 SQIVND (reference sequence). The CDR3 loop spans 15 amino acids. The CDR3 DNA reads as TGTGCCAGTAGTCACCGGGACAGGATGGTATATGGCTACACCTTC. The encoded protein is CASSHRDRMVYGYTF. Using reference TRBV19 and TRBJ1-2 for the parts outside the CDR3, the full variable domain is DGGITQSPKYLFRKEGQNVTLSCEQNLNHDAMYWYRQDPGQGLRLIYYSQIVNDFQKGDIAEGYSVSREKKESFPLTVTSAQKNPTAFYLCASSHRDRMVYGYTFGSGTRLTVV.

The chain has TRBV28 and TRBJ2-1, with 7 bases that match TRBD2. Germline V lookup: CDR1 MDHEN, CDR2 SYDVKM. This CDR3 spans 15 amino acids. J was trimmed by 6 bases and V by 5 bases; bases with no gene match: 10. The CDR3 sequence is CASSRAGTLFNEQFF. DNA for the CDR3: TGTGCCAGCAGTCGAGCGGGAACCCTCTTCAATGAGCAGTTCTTC.

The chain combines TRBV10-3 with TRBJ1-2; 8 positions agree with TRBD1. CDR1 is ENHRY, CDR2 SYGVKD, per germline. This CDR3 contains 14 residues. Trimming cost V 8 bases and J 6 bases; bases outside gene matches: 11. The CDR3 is CAIGIGDRIDGYTF. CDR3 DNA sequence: TGTGCCATCGGCATAGGGGACAGGATTGATGGCTACACCTTC.

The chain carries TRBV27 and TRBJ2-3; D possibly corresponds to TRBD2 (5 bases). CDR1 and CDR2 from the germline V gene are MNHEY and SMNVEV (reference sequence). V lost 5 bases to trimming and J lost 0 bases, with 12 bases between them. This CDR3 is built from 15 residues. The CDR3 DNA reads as TGTGCCAGCAGTCTGCGGGCCCTTAGCACAGATACGCAGTATTTT. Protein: CASSLRALSTDTQYF.

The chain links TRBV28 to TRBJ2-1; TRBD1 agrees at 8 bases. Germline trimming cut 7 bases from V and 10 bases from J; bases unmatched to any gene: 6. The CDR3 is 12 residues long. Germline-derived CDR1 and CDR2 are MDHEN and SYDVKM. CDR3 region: CASKQGVREQFF. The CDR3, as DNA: TGTGCCAGCAAACAGGGGGTGAGGGAGCAGTTCTTC.

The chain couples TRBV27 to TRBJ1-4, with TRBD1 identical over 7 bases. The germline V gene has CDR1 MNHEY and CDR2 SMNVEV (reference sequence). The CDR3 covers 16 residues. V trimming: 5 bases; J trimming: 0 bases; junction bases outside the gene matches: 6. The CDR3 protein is CASSKDRIATNEKLFF. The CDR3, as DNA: TGTGCCAGCAGTAAGGACAGGATTGCAACTAATGAAAAACTGTTTTTT.

CDR3 residues: CASSSTGDGYNEQFF. Written as DNA, the CDR3 is TGTGCCAGCAGCTCGACAGGGGACGGATACAATGAGCAGTTCTTC. This chain uses TRBV7-2 with TRBJ2-1; 8 bases match TRBD1. The CDR3 is 15 amino acids. Germline-derived CDR1 and CDR2 are SGHTA and FQGNSA. V shed 4 bases and J 4 bases; nucleotides not matched to a gene: 6.

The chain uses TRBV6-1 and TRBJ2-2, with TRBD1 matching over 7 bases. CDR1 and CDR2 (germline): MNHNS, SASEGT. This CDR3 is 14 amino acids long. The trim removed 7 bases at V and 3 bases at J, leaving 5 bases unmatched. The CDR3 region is CASIRGLYTGELFF. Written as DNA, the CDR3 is TGTGCCAGCATAAGGGGGCTCTACACCGGGGAGCTGTTTTTT.

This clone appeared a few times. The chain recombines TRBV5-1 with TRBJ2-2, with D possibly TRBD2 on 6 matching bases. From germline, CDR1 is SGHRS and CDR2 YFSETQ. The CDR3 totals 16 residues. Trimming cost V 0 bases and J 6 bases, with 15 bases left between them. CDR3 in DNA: TGCGCCAGCAGCTTGGTTGGCGGGAAATCCGCCGGGGAGCTGTTTTTT. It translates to CASSLVGGKSAGELFF.

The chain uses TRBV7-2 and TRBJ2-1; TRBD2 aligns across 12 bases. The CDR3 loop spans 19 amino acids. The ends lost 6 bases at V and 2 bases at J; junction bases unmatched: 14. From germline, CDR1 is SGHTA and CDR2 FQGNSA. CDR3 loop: CASRTLWLAGGGAYNEQFF. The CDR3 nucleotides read TGTGCCAGCAGAACCCTATGGCTAGCGGGAGGGGGTGCCTACAATGAGCAGTTCTTC.

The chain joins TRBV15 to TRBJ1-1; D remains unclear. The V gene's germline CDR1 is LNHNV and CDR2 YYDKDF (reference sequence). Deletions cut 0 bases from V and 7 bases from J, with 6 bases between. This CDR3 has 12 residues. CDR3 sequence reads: CATSRDGVEAFF. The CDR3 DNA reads TGTGCCACCAGCAGAGATGGAGTTGAAGCTTTCTTT.

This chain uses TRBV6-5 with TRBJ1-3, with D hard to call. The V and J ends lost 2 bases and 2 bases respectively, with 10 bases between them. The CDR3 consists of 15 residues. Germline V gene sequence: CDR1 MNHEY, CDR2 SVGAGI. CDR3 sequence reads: CASSYGGRTGNTIYF. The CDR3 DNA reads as TGTGCCAGCAGTTACGGAGGCAGAACTGGAAACACCATATATTTT.

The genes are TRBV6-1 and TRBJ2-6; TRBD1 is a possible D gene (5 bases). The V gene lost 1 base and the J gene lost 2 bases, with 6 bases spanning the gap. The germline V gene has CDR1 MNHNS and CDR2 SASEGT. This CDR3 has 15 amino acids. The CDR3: CASSEEGAGANVLTF. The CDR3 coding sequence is TGTGCCAGCAGTGAAGAAGGGGCTGGGGCCAACGTCCTGACTTTC.

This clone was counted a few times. CDR3 loop: CASSLVEIRDSPGELFF. CDR3 in DNA: TGTGCCAGCAGCTTAGTAGAAATCCGGGACTCTCCCGGGGAGCTGTTTTTT. The chain employs TRBV7-9 and TRBJ2-2; possible D gene TRBD2, 6 bases. This CDR3 contains 17 residues. Deletions cut 1 base from V and 6 bases from J, with 18 bases between. CDR1 is SEHNR, CDR2 FQNEAQ, per germline (reference sequence).

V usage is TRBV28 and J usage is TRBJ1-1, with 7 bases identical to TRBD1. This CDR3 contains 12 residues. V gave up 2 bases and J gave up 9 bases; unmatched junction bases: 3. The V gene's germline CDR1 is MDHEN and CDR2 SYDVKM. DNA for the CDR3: TGTGCCAGCAGTTTACGACAGGGACAAGCTTTCTTT. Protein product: CASSLRQGQAFF.

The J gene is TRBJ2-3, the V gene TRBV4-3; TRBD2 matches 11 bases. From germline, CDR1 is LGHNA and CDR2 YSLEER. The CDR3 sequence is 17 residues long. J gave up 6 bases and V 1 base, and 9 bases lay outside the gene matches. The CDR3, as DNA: TGCGCCAGCAGCCAAGGCCCAGGACTAGCGGGTAGGGATACGCAGTATTTT. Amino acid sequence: CASSQGPGLAGRDTQYF.

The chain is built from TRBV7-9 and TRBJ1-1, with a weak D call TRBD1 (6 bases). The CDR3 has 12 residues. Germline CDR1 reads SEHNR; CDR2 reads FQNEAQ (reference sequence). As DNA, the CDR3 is TGTTCCATAACAGGGCGGAACACTGAAGCTTTCTTT. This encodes CSITGRNTEAFF.

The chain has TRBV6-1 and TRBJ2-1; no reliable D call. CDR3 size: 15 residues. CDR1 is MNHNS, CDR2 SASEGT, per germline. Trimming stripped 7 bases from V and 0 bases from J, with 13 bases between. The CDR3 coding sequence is TGTGCCAGCACTTTAGCACCGACCTCCTACAATGAGCAGTTCTTC. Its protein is CASTLAPTSYNEQFF.

CDR3 in amino acids: CASRMGTVGKLFF. The CDR3 DNA reads TGTGCCAGCAGAATGGGGACAGTCGGAAAACTGTTTTTT. The J gene is TRBJ1-4, the V gene TRBV5-4, with 7 bases aligning to TRBD1. This CDR3 region has 13 residues. J lost 10 bases, V lost 5 bases, and 8 bases had no gene match. Germline V gene sequence: CDR1 SGHNT, CDR2 YYREEE (reference sequence).

For the CDR3, the DNA is TGTGCCAGCAGACCCCTTACGGACAGCGTCAATCAGCCCCAGCATTTT. Translating gives CASRPLTDSVNQPQHF. V is TRBV28 and J is TRBJ1-5, with D perhaps TRBD1 (6 bases). V lost 6 bases and J 3 bases, leaving 18 bases between the germline ends. The CDR3 consists of 16 residues. The germline gives CDR1 MDHEN, CDR2 SYDVKM. Supplemented by reference TRBV28 and TRBJ1-5, the full variable domain reads DVKVTQSSRYLVKRTGEKVFLECVQDMDHENMFWYRQDPGLGLRLIYFSYDVKMKEKGDIPEGYSVSREKKERFSLILESASTNQTSMYLCASRPLTDSVNQPQHFGDGTRLSIL.

CDR3 nucleotide sequence: TGTGCCAGCAGCTTGGGACCTAGCGGGACGTCGCAGTACTTC. This gives the protein CASSLGPSGTSQYF. The genes are TRBV5-8 and TRBJ2-7, with TRBD2 matching 9 bases. CDR3 length equals 14 residues. V shed 0 bases, J shed 9 bases, and the junction held 7 bases outside the gene matches. Germline-derived CDR1 and CDR2 are SGHTS and YDEGEE.

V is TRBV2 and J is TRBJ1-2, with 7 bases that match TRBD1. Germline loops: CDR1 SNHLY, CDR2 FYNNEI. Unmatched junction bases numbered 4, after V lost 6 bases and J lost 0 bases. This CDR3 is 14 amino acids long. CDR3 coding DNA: TGTGCCAGCAGAGGGGGCGACTCTAACTATGGCTACACCTTC. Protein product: CASRGGDSNYGYTF. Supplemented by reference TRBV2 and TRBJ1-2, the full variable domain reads EPEVTQTPSHQVTQMGQEVILRCVPISNHLYFYWYRQILGQKVEFLVSFYNNEISEKSEIFDDQFSVERPDGSNFTLKIRSTKLEDSAMYFCASRGGDSNYGYTFGSGTRLTVV.

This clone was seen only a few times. The CDR3 reads CASSPRGQGATGNTEAFF. The CDR3 coding sequence is TGCGCCAGCAGCCCTCGGGGACAGGGGGCGACAGGAAACACTGAAGCTTTCTTT. This sequence joins TRBV4-1 and TRBJ1-1, with TRBD1 matching over 12 bases. V lost 4 bases and J lost 2; bases outside the gene matches: 11. Germline CDR1 reads MGHRA; CDR2 reads YSYEKL. The CDR3 is 18 residues long.

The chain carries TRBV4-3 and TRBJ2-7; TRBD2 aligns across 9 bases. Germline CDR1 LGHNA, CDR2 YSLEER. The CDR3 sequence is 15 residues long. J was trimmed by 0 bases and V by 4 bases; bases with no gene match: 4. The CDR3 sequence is CASSPLAGSSYEQYF. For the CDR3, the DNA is TGCGCCAGCAGCCCCCTAGCGGGAAGCTCCTACGAGCAGTACTTC.

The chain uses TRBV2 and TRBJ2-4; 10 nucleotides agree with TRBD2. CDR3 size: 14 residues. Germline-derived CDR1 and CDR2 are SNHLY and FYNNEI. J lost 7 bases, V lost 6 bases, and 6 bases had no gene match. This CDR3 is CASSASGRANIQYF. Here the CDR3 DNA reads TGTGCCAGCAGCGCCAGCGGGAGGGCTAACATTCAGTACTTC.